The source of this TCR beta chain is a study of molecular identifiers for immune sequencing clone quantification. Whole-study findings and limits: Effector cells kept over 98% of their molecules in clones above 20 RNA copies, while naive cells kept under 1% there.

Preparation of the bulk TCR libraries relied on previously described methods and listed TCR primers. TCRdb reanalysed the PCR reads using MiXCR and keeps one entry per CDR3 protein. The sample yields 400,000 to 600,000 distinct CDR3 sequences, 20% to 25% seen once. Sorting captured naive CD8 T cells as CD8+CD4-CCR7+CD45RA+. Germline-derived CDR1 and CDR2 are SGHVS and FNYEAQ. The V end lost 2 bases, the J end lost 7 bases, and 18 bases lay between the germline ends. The CDR3 covers 16 residues. There are a few counts of this clonotype. Its target is not known. This TCR was recovered from a human donor in good health. Some libraries in this study had Jurkat cell RNA spiked in. The chain uses TRBV7-6 and TRBJ1-5; tentatively, D is TRBD1 (5 bases). Sequencing was carried out using naive CD8+ T cells from blood, with Jurkat cell RNA spiked in. The subset here: FACS-sorted CD8+CD4-CCR7+CD45RA+ naive T cells. The CDR3 reads CASSLTTGGVDQPQHF. The CDR3 DNA follows: TGTGCCAGCAGCTTAACCACAGGAGGGGTGGACCAGCCCCAGCATTTT.